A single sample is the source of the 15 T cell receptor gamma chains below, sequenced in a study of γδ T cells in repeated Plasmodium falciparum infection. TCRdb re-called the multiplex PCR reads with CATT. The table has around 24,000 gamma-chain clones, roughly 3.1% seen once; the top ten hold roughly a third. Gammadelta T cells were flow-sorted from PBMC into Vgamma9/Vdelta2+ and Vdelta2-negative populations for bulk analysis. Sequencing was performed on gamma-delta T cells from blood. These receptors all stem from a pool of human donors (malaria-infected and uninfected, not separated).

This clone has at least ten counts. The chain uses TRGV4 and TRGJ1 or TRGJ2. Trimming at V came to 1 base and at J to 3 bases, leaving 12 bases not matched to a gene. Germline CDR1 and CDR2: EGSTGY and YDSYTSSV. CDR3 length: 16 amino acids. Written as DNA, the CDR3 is TGTGCCACCTGGGATGGAACCTCCCCAAGTTATTATAAGAAACTCTTT. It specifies CATWDGTSPSYYKKLF.

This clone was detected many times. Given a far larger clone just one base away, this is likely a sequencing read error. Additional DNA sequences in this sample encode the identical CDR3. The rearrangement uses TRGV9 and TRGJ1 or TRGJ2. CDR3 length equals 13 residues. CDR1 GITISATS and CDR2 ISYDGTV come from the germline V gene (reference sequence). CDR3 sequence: CALWEDSYYKKLF. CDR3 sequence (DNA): TGTGCCCTGTGGGAGGACAGTTATTATAAGAAACTCTTT.

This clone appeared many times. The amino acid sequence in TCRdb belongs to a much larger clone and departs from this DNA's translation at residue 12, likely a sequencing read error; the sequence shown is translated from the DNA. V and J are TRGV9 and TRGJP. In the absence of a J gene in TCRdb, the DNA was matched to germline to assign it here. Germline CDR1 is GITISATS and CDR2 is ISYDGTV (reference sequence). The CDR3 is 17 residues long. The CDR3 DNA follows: TGTGCCTTGTGGGAGGTGAATCCTGAGTTGGGCAGAAAAATCAAGGTATTT. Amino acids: CALWEVNPELGRKIKVF.

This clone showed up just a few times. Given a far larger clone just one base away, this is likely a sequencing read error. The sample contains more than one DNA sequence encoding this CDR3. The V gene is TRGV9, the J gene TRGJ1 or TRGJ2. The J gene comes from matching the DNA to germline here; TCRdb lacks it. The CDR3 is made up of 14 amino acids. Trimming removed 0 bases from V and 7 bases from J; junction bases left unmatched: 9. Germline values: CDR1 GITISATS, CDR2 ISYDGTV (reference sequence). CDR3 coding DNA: TGTGCCTTGTGGGAGGTGCATAATCACTATAAGAAACTCTTT. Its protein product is CALWEVHNHYKKLF.

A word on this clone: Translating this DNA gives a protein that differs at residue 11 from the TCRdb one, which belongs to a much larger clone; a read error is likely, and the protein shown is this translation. This chain's CDR3 is CALWPITPIWSKIF. CDR3 DNA sequence: TGTGCCTTGTGGCCCATTACCCCCATTTGGTCCAAGATATTT. This chain joins TRGV9 and TRGJP1. No J gene is reported in TCRdb; it was inferred here by comparing the DNA with germline. The CDR3 contains 14 residues. Germline V gene data show CDR1 as GITISATS and CDR2 as ISYDGTV (reference sequence).

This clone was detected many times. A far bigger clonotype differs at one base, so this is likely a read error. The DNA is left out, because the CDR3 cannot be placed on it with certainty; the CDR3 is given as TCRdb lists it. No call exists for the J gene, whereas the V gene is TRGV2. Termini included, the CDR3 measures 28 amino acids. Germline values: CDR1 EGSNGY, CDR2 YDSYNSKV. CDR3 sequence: CATWDDRNSLAVEQHLLSQVSIGRIQHF.

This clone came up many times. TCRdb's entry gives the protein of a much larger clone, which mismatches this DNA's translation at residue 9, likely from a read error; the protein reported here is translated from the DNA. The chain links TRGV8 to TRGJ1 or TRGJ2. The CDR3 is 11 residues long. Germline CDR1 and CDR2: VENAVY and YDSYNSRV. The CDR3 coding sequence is TGTGCCACCTGGAATTATTATAAGGAACTCTTT. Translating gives CATWNYYKELF.

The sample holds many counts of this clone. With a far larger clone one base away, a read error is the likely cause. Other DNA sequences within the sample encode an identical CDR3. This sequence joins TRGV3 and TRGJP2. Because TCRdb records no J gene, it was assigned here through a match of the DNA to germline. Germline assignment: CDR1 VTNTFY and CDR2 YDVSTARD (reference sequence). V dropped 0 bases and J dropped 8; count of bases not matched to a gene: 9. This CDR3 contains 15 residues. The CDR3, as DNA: TGTGCCACCTGGGACAGGCGGGGAGGCGATTGGATCAAGACGTTT. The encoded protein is CATWDRRGGDWIKTF.

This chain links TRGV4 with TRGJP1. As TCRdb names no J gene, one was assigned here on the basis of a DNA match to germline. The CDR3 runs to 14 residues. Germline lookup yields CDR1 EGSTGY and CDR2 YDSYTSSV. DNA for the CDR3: TGTGCACCTGGGATGGGGTCCACTGGTTGGTTCAAGATATTT. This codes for CAPGMGSTGWFKIF.

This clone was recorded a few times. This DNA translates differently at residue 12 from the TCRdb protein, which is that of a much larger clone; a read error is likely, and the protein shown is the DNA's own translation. This chain's CDR3 is CALWEARTVYKELF. CDR3 DNA: TGTGCCTTGTGGGAGGCCCGTACGGTTTATAAGGAACTCTTT. No J gene was assigned, while the V gene was called as TRGV9. The germline gives CDR1 GITISATS, CDR2 ISYDGTV (reference sequence). This CDR3 contains 14 residues.

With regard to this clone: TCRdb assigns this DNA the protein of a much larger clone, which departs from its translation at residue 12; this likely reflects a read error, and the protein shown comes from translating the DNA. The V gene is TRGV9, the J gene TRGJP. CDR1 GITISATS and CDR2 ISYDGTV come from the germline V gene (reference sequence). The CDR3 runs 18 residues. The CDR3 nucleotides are TGTGCCTTGTGGGAGGTGCGGAGAGGAGAGTTGGTCAAAAAAATCAAGGTATTT. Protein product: CALWEVRRGELVKKIKVF.

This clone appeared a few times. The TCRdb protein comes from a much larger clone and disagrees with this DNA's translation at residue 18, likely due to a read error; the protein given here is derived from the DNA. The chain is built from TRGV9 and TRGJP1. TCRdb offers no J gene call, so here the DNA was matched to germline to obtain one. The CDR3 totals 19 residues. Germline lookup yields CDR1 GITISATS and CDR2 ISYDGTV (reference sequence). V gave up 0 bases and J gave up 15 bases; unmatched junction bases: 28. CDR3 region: CALWEVHLVRELGKKIKIF. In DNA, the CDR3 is TGTGCCTTGTGGGAGGTGCATTTGGTGAGGGAGTTGGGCAAAAAAATCAAGATATTT.

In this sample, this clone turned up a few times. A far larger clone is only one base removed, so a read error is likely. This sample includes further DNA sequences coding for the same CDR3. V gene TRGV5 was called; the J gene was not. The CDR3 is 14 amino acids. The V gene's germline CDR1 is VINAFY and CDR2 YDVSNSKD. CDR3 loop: CATWEPPDFGKKLF. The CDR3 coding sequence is TGTGCCACCTGGGAACCCCCTGACTTTGGTAAGAAGCTCTTT.

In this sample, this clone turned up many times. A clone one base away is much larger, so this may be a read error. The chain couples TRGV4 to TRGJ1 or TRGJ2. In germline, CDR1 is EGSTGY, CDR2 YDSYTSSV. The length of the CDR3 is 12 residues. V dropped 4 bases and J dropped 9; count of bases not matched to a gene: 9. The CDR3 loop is CATWDGRGKKLF. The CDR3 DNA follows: TGTGCCACCTGGGACGGGCGGGGTAAGAAACTCTTT.

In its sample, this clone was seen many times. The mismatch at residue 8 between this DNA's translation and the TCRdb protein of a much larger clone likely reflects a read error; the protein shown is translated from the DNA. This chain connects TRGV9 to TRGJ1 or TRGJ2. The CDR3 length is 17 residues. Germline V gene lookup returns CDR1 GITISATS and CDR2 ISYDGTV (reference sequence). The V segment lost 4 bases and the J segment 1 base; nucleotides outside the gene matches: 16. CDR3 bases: TGTGCCTTGTGGGACCAGCCGAGCTACACAAATTATTATAAGAAACTCTTT. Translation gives CALWDQPSYTNYYKKLF.